The 17 T cell receptor beta chains in this list originate from one sample, sequenced in a study of technical replicates of blood from a few donors (dated 2017 in TCRdb). Libraries were made using the immunoSEQ multiplex PCR assay. TCRdb re-hosts the immuneACCESS table, in-frame sequences only. Its copies lack some clones; in the studies checked, an unresolved V gene accounts for under half of them, and the cause for the rest is not known. For this sample there are 65,000 to 90,000 clones; about 91% appear just once. 0.27% of the sample comes from the top ten. Sequenced sample: T cells isolated from PBMCs. The receptors were sampled from a human donor in good health.

The gene calls are TRBV27 and TRBJ2-6; 10 positions agree with TRBD1. Trimming took 9 bases from V and 0 from J; bases not matched to a gene: 14. CDR3 length: 19 amino acids. Germline values: CDR1 MNHEY, CDR2 SMNVEV (reference sequence). The CDR3 DNA sequence: TGTGCCAGGGGGAAGAATGGGACAGGGGTCCCCTCTGGGGCCAACGTCCTGACTTTC. Protein product: CARGKNGTGVPSGANVLTF.

The rearrangement joins TRBV7-8 to TRBJ2-1; 11 bases are shared with TRBD2. V was pared by 1 base and J by 3 bases, with 2 bases of the junction left unmatched. CDR3 length equals 16 residues. The germline V gene encodes CDR1 SGHVS and CDR2 FQNEAQ. CDR3 protein: CASSLGGLAVYNEQFF. DNA for the CDR3: TGTGCCAGCAGCTTAGGGGGACTAGCGGTCTACAATGAGCAGTTCTTC. The whole variable domain, filled in from reference TRBV7-8 and TRBJ2-1, reads GAGVSQSPRYKVAKRGQDVALRCDPISGHVSLFWYQQALGQGPEFLTYFQNEAQLDKSGLPSDRFFAERPEGSVSTLKIQRTQQEDSAVYLCASSLGGLAVYNEQFFGPGTRLTVL.

The V gene is TRBV29-1, the J gene TRBJ2-1; 14 bases line up with TRBD2. This CDR3 has 13 residues. Germline values: CDR1 SQVTM, CDR2 ANQGSEA. The CDR3 DNA follows: TGCACCGGACTAGCGGGAGGTGTAAATGAGCAGTTCTTC. Its protein is CTGLAGGVNEQFF.

The J gene is TRBJ2-5, the V gene TRBV28, with 12 bases lining up with TRBD2. The ends lost 6 bases at V and 5 bases at J; junction bases unmatched: 13. The germline V gene encodes CDR1 MDHEN and CDR2 SYDVKM. This CDR3 region has 17 residues. The CDR3 region is CASRSLPGLAGGETQYF. CDR3 nucleotides: TGTGCCAGCAGAAGTCTACCGGGACTAGCGGGTGGCGAGACCCAGTACTTC. Filled out from reference TRBV28 and TRBJ2-5, the complete variable domain reads DVKVTQSSRYLVKRTGEKVFLECVQDMDHENMFWYRQDPGLGLRLIYFSYDVKMKEKGDIPEGYSVSREKKERFSLILESASTNQTSMYLCASRSLPGLAGGETQYFGPGTRLLVL.

CDR3 DNA: TGTGCCAGCAGCTACTTTCTGGGACAGGGTCACAATGAGCAGTTCTTC. Protein: CASSYFLGQGHNEQFF. V and J are TRBV7-9 and TRBJ2-1, with TRBD1 identical over 9 bases. J was trimmed by 5 bases and V by 4 bases; bases with no gene match: 9. Germline CDR1 reads SEHNR; CDR2 reads FQNEAQ (reference sequence). The CDR3 is 16 residues long.

This rearrangement joins TRBV29-1 to TRBJ2-7; 7 bases line up with TRBD1. This CDR3 comprises 14 residues. Trimming cost V 2 bases and J 6 bases; bases outside gene matches: 10. The germline V gene encodes CDR1 SQVTM and CDR2 ANQGSEA. CDR3 DNA: TGCAGCGTTGAAATCTCTGGACAGGCCCTCGAGCAGTACTTC. This translates into CSVEISGQALEQYF.

This clone came up once. The V call is TRBV11-3, the J call TRBJ2-1; TRBD1 agrees at 9 bases. Trimming took 1 base from V and 7 from J; bases not matched to a gene: 5. The CDR3 covers 15 residues. Looked up from germline, CDR1 is SGHNT and CDR2 is YENEEA. CDR3 protein: CASSLVGQGVNEQFF. The CDR3 DNA sequence: TGTGCCAGCAGCTTAGTGGGACAGGGAGTTAATGAGCAGTTCTTC.

The chain joins TRBV6-5 to TRBJ1-2, with TRBD1 as a possible D gene (5 bases). The germline V gene has CDR1 MNHEY and CDR2 SVGAGI. The CDR3 length is 11 residues. Trimming took 3 bases from V and 8 from J, leaving 7 bases between them. The CDR3 is CASSYRGGYTF. The CDR3 region has the DNA TGTGCCAGCAGTTATCGGGGGGGCTACACCTTC.

This chain uses TRBV6-5 with TRBJ2-7, with unresolved D. Germline V CDR1 and CDR2: MNHEY, SVGAGI. The V end lost 8 bases, the J end lost 3 bases, and 8 bases lay between the germline ends. This CDR3 is built from 11 residues. The CDR3 DNA follows: TGTGCCAGCTTATCGGGCTACGAGCAGTACTTC. Encoded protein: CASLSGYEQYF.

J is TRBJ2-1 and V is TRBV28, with no clear D. Germline V gives CDR1 MDHEN, CDR2 SYDVKM. V lost 8 bases, J lost 0 bases, and 8 bases lay in between. The CDR3 length is 13 residues. CDR3 nucleotides: TGTGCCAGCCTCACTGACTCCTACAATGAGCAGTTCTTC. It encodes CASLTDSYNEQFF.

V and J are TRBV4-2 and TRBJ2-7; D is uncertain. The CDR3 consists of 13 residues. Germline CDR1 and CDR2: LGHNA and YNFKEQ. Trimming left V 1 base short and J 3 bases short, with 7 bases between. CDR3 residues: CASSQGSNYEQYF. Here the CDR3 DNA reads TGTGCCAGCAGCCAAGGTTCTAACTACGAGCAGTACTTC.

The chain recombines TRBV2 with TRBJ2-1, with 7 bases fitting TRBD2. The CDR3 covers 16 residues. The junction had 13 bases not matched to a gene; V was cut back by 5 bases and J by 6 bases. The V gene's germline CDR1 is SNHLY and CDR2 FYNNEI. This CDR3 is CASSFPSGGGGNEQFF. The CDR3 nucleotides are TGTGCCAGCAGTTTTCCCTCGGGCGGGGGTGGCAATGAGCAGTTCTTC.

The V call is TRBV27, the J call TRBJ1-1, with TRBD1 matching over 7 bases. Germline V gene data show CDR1 as MNHEY and CDR2 as SMNVEV (reference sequence). The trim removed 2 bases at V and 7 bases at J, leaving 4 bases unmatched. The CDR3 spans 13 residues. The CDR3 DNA reads TGTGCCAGCAGTTTAGGACAGGTCGGTGAAGCTTTCTTT. This gives the protein CASSLGQVGEAFF.

The V and J genes are TRBV5-1 and TRBJ1-1; 10 nucleotides agree with TRBD1. V dropped 1 base and J dropped 7; count of bases not matched to a gene: 1. Germline lookup yields CDR1 SGHRS and CDR2 YFSETQ. The CDR3 is 13 residues long. The CDR3 region has the DNA TGCGCCAGCAGCTTGTGGACAGGGGGTGAAGCTTTCTTT. This sequence encodes CASSLWTGGEAFF.

This sequence joins TRBV7-9 and TRBJ2-5, with 9 bases lining up with TRBD1. CDR3 length equals 15 residues. CDR1 SEHNR and CDR2 FQNEAQ come from the germline V gene (reference sequence). The trim removed 5 bases at V and 3 bases at J, leaving 7 bases unmatched. The DNA of the CDR3 is TGTGCCAGCAGCCCCCGGGACAGGGAGAAAGAGACCCAGTACTTC. This codes for CASSPRDREKETQYF.

The chain couples TRBV7-3 to TRBJ2-2, with 7 bases lining up with TRBD1. This CDR3 region has 17 residues. Germline values: CDR1 SGHTA, CDR2 FQGTGA. Trimming took 4 bases from V and 5 from J; bases not matched to a gene: 13. The CDR3 sequence: CASSSTPEKGATGELFF. The DNA of the CDR3 is TGTGCCAGCAGCTCCACCCCGGAAAAGGGGGCTACCGGGGAGCTGTTTTTT.

This clone was picked up one time. The rearrangement uses TRBV7-9 and TRBJ1-1, with TRBD1 matching 8 bases. Per germline, CDR1 SEHNR and CDR2 FQNEAQ (reference sequence). V dropped 5 bases and J dropped 3; count of bases not matched to a gene: 5. The CDR3 contains 14 residues. The CDR3 sequence: CASSIGQGYTEAFF. CDR3 DNA: TGTGCCAGCAGCATTGGACAGGGTTACACTGAAGCTTTCTTT.